The rows below give T cell receptor beta chains drawn from one sample of a study of T cell responses to AZD1222 COVID-19 vaccine. Clones were sequenced by immunoSEQ multiplex PCR, and TCRdb holds only the in-frame ones, with some missing. The table shows 50,000 or so clones, with about 90% occurring only once. The sample was peripheral blood, taken on day 0 of AZD1222 vaccination. All receptors derive from an adult in good health. Each CDR3 is given with its conserved first and last residue. Fields, in order: D gene, V gene, clone size, J gene, CDR3 DNA, CDR3 protein. A D gene is named only where the DNA matches it firmly. A clone size is listed for some rows: how often the clone was seen (once, few, many), or a class if it is expanded.

d_gene: NA
v_gene: TRBV7-6
abundance: NA
j_gene: TRBJ1-1
CDR3nt: TGTGCCAGCAGCTTTGGTGGGCTGGGTACTGAAGCTTTCTTT
CDR3aa: CASSFGGLGTEAFF

d_gene: TRBD2
v_gene: TRBV6-5
abundance: NA
j_gene: TRBJ2-7
CDR3nt: TGTGCCAGCAGGACCCTAGCGGGTATCACCTACGAGCAGTACTTC
CDR3aa: CASRTLAGITYEQYF

d_gene: NA
v_gene: TRBV30
abundance: once
j_gene: TRBJ1-2
CDR3nt: TGTGCCTGGAGTGATCGACACTATGGCTACACCTTC
CDR3aa: CAWSDRHYGYTF

d_gene: NA
v_gene: TRBV6-1
abundance: NA
j_gene: TRBJ1-4
CDR3nt: TGTGCCAGCAGATCGACCGGGACTCCAGAAAAACTGTTTTTT
CDR3aa: CASRSTGTPEKLFF

d_gene: NA
v_gene: TRBV6-1
abundance: NA
j_gene: TRBJ1-3
CDR3nt: TGTGCCAGCAGTGAAGCGCCAGGGGCCGGAAACACCATATATTTT
CDR3aa: CASSEAPGAGNTIYF

d_gene: NA
v_gene: TRBV14
abundance: NA
j_gene: TRBJ1-1
CDR3nt: TGTGCCAGCAGCCAAGGGCCAGGGACGGCTTTCTTT
CDR3aa: CASSQGPGTAFF

d_gene: TRBD2
v_gene: TRBV11-3
abundance: NA
j_gene: TRBJ2-7
CDR3nt: TGTGCCAGCAGCTTTCTAGCGGGGGGAAGCTCCTACGAGCAGTACTTC
CDR3aa: CASSFLAGGSSYEQYF

d_gene: NA
v_gene: TRBV21-1
abundance: NA
j_gene: TRBJ1-1
CDR3nt: TGTGCCAGCAGCCGACCCTACAATGGAGCTTTCTTT
CDR3aa: CASSRPYNGAFF

d_gene: NA
v_gene: TRBV2
abundance: NA
j_gene: TRBJ2-7
CDR3nt: TGTGCCAGCAGTGAAGAGGGCTACGAGCAGTACTTC
CDR3aa: CASSEEGYEQYF

d_gene: NA
v_gene: TRBV19
abundance: once
j_gene: TRBJ2-3
CDR3nt: TGTGCCAGTAGTAGGGCCATAGGCAGCTTCACAGATACGCAGTATTTT
CDR3aa: CASSRAIGSFTDTQYF

d_gene: TRBD2
v_gene: TRBV5-4
abundance: NA
j_gene: TRBJ2-7
CDR3nt: TGTGCCAGCAGCTTGGGACGGGACGGGGGGAACGAGCAGTACTTC
CDR3aa: CASSLGRDGGNEQYF

d_gene: TRBD1
v_gene: TRBV7-2
abundance: NA
j_gene: TRBJ1-2
CDR3nt: TGTGCCAGCAGCTTTAGGGACAGAGAACCCTATGGCTACACCTTC
CDR3aa: CASSFRDREPYGYTF

d_gene: NA
v_gene: TRBV2
abundance: NA
j_gene: TRBJ2-5
CDR3nt: TGTGCCAGCAGTCGTAACCTAAAAGAGACCCAGTACTTC
CDR3aa: CASSRNLKETQYF

d_gene: NA
v_gene: TRBV28
abundance: NA
j_gene: TRBJ1-1
CDR3nt: TGTGCCAGCAGTTTCCTTGCTGCTCGAGGGGGAGACAACACTGAAGCTTTCTTT
CDR3aa: CASSFLAARGGDNTEAFF

d_gene: TRBD2
v_gene: TRBV12-5
abundance: once
j_gene: TRBJ2-7
CDR3nt: TGTGCTAGTGGTTTGGTAAACAGCGGGGGTACCTACGAGCAGTACTTC
CDR3aa: CASGLVNSGGTYEQYF